One and the same sample provided the 10 T cell receptor beta chains below, sequenced in a study of T cells in Graves' hyperthyroidism and ophthalmopathy. TCR beta CDR3 sequences were amplified from RNA transcripts. HTBI primers were used for first-round RT-PCR of the TCR CDR3. TCRdb ran MiXCR on the multiplex PCR reads and lists one entry per CDR3 protein. The sample carries some 350,000 distinct CDR3 sequences, 19% recorded once. Sequencing was carried out using blood. Every receptor here comes from a woman aged 18-29 years with Graves' hyperthyroidism.

The CDR3 DNA is TGTGCCAGCAGTCATTTGGGACAGGGGATCCACGAGCAGTACTTC. It is translated as CASSHLGQGIHEQYF. The chain recombines TRBV12-3 or TRBV12-4 with TRBJ2-7; 10 bases are a match to TRBD1. J lost 5 bases, V lost 5 bases, and 9 bases had no gene match. The CDR3 has 15 amino acids.

This clonotype was observed a few times. The rearrangement joins TRBV28 to TRBJ2-5, with TRBD1 matching over 7 bases. Germline V gene sequence: CDR1 MDHEN, CDR2 SYDVKM. The trim removed 3 bases at V and 5 bases at J, leaving 12 bases unmatched. The CDR3 extends over 16 amino acids. The CDR3 sequence: CASSFSDDRATETQYF. CDR3 nucleotides: TGTGCCAGCAGTTTTAGCGATGACAGGGCTACGGAGACCCAGTACTTC. Full variable domain (rest looked up from reference TRBV28 and TRBJ2-5): DVKVTQSSRYLVKRTGEKVFLECVQDMDHENMFWYRQDPGLGLRLIYFSYDVKMKEKGDIPEGYSVSREKKERFSLILESASTNQTSMYLCASSFSDDRATETQYFGPGTRLLVL.

The gene calls are TRBV28 and TRBJ2-7, with 7 bases lining up with TRBD2. V lost 5 bases to trimming and J lost 3 bases; unmatched junction nucleotides: 4. Looked up from germline, CDR1 is MDHEN and CDR2 is SYDVKM. CDR3 length: 13 residues. This chain's CDR3 is CASSGLGGYEQYF. CDR3 sequence (DNA): TGTGCCAGCAGTGGACTAGGCGGCTACGAGCAGTACTTC.

This clonotype was recorded at least ten times. The rearrangement links TRBV12-3 or TRBV12-4 to TRBJ1-2; TRBD1 aligns across 7 bases. The trim removed 5 bases at V and 0 bases at J, leaving 6 bases unmatched. The CDR3 length is 15 residues. The CDR3 region has the DNA TGTGCCAGCAGTCCCTCGGGGACAGCTAACTATGGCTACACCTTC. The encoded protein is CASSPSGTANYGYTF.

This clonotype was observed at least ten times. This chain connects TRBV20-1 to TRBJ1-5; TRBD1 aligns across 9 bases. The CDR3 is 14 residues long. Trimming removed 5 bases from V and 1 base from J; junction bases left unmatched: 3. Germline lookup yields CDR1 DFQATT and CDR2 SNEGSKA (reference sequence). CDR3 residues: CSAEGTGSNQPQHF. In nucleotides, the CDR3 is TGCAGTGCTGAGGGGACAGGGAGCAATCAGCCCCAGCATTTT.

The table lists this clonotype with many counts. J is TRBJ2-7 and V is TRBV5-1; 10 nucleotides agree with TRBD1. The germline V gene has CDR1 SGHRS and CDR2 YFSETQ. V lost 4 bases, J lost 5 bases, and 6 bases stayed unmatched. CDR3 length: 14 residues. In nucleotides, the CDR3 is TGCGCCAGCAGCCCGTGGGGGACAGGGGACGAGCAGTACTTC. Translation gives CASSPWGTGDEQYF.

This clonotype was recorded once. The V gene is TRBV10-3, the J gene TRBJ1-2; D might be TRBD1 (5 bases). V was clipped by 4 bases and J by 6 bases, with 15 bases between them. The CDR3 is 14 amino acids. Germline V gene sequence: CDR1 ENHRY, CDR2 SYGVKD. Here the CDR3 reads CAISGPGQGDGYTF. CDR3 sequence (DNA): TGTGCCATCAGTGGGCCGGGGCAGGGCGATGGCTACACCTTC.

This clonotype was found many times. The genes are TRBV30 and TRBJ2-5, with TRBD2 matching over 7 bases. The CDR3 has 16 amino acids. V dropped 2 bases and J dropped 4; count of bases not matched to a gene: 13. Germline V gives CDR1 GTSNPN, CDR2 SVGIG (reference sequence). DNA for the CDR3: TGTGCCTGGAGTACAGCGGGCGGGGGAATACTAGAGACCCAGTACTTC. Residues: CAWSTAGGGILETQYF.

This clonotype has a count of ten or more. The chain carries TRBV29-1 and TRBJ1-2, with 7 nucleotides matching TRBD1. CDR1 and CDR2 from the germline V gene are SQVTM and ANQGSEA. The CDR3 has 12 amino acids. Losses at the gene ends were 4 bases for V and 7 bases for J; bases not matched to a gene: 6. The CDR3 region is CSVGKGAGGYTF. CDR3 nucleotide sequence: TGCAGCGTTGGAAAGGGGGCGGGTGGCTACACCTTC.

This clonotype was picked up many times. This could be a read error, since a much larger clone is one nucleotide away. The V call is TRBV24-1, the J call TRBJ2-7; D is possibly TRBD1 (6 bases). V was cut by 4 bases and J by 6 bases, with 15 bases left in between. CDR1 KGHDR and CDR2 SFDVKD come from the germline V gene. The CDR3 loop spans 14 amino acids. CDR3 DNA: TGTGCCACCAGTGAGAAGGGGGAATTGTGCGAGCAGTACTTC. Translating gives CATSEKGELCEQYF.